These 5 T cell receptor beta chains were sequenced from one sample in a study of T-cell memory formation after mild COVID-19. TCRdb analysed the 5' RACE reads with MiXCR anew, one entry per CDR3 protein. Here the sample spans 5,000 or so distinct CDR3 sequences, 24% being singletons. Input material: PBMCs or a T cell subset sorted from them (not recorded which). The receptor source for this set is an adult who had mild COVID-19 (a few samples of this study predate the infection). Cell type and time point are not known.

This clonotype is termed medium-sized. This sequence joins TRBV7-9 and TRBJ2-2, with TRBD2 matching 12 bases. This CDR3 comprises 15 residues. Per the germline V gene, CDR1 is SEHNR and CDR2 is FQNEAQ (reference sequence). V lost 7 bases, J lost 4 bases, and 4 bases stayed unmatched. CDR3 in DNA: TGTGCCAGCATCATGACTAGCGGGGGCACCGGGGAGCTGTTTTTT. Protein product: CASIMTSGGTGELFF.

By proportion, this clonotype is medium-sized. CDR3 amino acids: CSAPGLAGGTDTQYF. Written as DNA, the CDR3 is TGCAGTGCCCCCGGACTAGCGGGGGGCACAGATACGCAGTATTTT. The genes are TRBV20-1 and TRBJ2-3; TRBD2 agrees at 13 bases. Trimming took 6 bases from V and 1 from J; bases not matched to a gene: 4. CDR1 and CDR2 from the germline V gene are DFQATT and SNEGSKA (reference sequence). This CDR3 region has 15 residues.

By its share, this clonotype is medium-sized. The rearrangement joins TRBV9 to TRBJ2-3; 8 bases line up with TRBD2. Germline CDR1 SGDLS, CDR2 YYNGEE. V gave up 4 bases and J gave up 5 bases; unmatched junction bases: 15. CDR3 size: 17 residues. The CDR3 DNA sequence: TGTGCCAGCAGCTCTGCGGGAGGCGGGGGGTATAGAGATACGCAGTATTTT. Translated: CASSSAGGGGYRDTQYF.

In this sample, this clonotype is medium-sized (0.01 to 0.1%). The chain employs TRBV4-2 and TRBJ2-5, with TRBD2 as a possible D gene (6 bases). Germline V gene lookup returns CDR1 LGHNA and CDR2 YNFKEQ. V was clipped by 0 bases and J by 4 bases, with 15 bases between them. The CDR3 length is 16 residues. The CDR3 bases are TGTGCCAGCAGCCAAGATATTGGGGGGATGAGAGAGACCCAGTACTTC. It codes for CASSQDIGGMRETQYF.

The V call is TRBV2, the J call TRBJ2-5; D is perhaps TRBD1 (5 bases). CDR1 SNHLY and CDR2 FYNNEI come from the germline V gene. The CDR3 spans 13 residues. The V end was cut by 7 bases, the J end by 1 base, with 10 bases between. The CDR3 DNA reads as TGTGCCAGCACCAGACAGACCCAAGAGACCCAGTACTTC. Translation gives CASTRQTQETQYF.